The sequence of this TCR beta chain was determined in a study of beta chain features in type 1 diabetes. Markers CD45RO/CCR7/CD25/CD127/CD95/CD27 served to sort CD4+ naive, central memory, regulatory and stem cell-like memory cells. Sorted populations were all over 98% pure. Expressed TCRB transcripts were sequenced because the isolated RNA had all been reverse transcribed beforehand. Sequencing of naive, central memory and regulatory T cell samples gave an average of around 3.6 million reads. TCRdb keeps only in-frame clones here, not all; method: immunoSEQ multiplex PCR. The sample holds 150,000 or so clones, around 8.6% seen once. The CDR3 has 13 amino acids. Trimming removed 3 bases at V and 5 bases at J, with 10 bases between. Germline V CDR1 and CDR2: MDHEN, SYDVKM. This clone turned up a few times. Its antigen is still unknown. Overall study results and limits: Naive, central memory and Treg TCRB repertoires seemed to resemble each other more closely in patients than they did in healthy donors. For Type 1 diabetes patients, all four CD4+ subsets carried TCRB CDR3s that were moderately but significantly shorter.

This TCR was recovered from a woman aged 18-29 years with type 1 diabetes. V and J are TRBV28 and TRBJ2-5; TRBD2 is a possible D gene (5 bases). Sequences were obtained from central memory CD4+ T cells from blood. CDR3 DNA: TGTGCCAGCAGTTTGGACTTGCGCGAGACCCAGTACTTC. Translation: CASSLDLRETQYF.